This T cell receptor (beta chain) comes out of a study of T-cell reconstitution after alpha-beta-depleted transplantation in children. The V gene's germline CDR1 is SGHVS and CDR2 FNYEAQ. The CDR3 runs to 15 residues. V lost 2 bases and J lost 8, with 16 bases in between. As it was prepared, the TCRbeta library received unique molecular identifiers. One entry per CDR3 protein results from TCRdb running MiXCR on the PCR reads. The data show 330,000 or so distinct CDR3 sequences, 10% seen once. The clonotype originates from a human donor who donated a stem cell graft to a child with acute lymphoblastic leukemia. V is TRBV7-6 and J is TRBJ2-1, with D possibly TRBD2 on 5 matching bases. The sample was PBMCs from the stem cell graft donor, taken from the stem cell graft. This CDR3 is CASSLSGSLGDEQFF. In nucleotides, the CDR3 is TGTGCCAGCAGCTTAAGCGGATCCCTGGGCGATGAGCAGTTCTTC.